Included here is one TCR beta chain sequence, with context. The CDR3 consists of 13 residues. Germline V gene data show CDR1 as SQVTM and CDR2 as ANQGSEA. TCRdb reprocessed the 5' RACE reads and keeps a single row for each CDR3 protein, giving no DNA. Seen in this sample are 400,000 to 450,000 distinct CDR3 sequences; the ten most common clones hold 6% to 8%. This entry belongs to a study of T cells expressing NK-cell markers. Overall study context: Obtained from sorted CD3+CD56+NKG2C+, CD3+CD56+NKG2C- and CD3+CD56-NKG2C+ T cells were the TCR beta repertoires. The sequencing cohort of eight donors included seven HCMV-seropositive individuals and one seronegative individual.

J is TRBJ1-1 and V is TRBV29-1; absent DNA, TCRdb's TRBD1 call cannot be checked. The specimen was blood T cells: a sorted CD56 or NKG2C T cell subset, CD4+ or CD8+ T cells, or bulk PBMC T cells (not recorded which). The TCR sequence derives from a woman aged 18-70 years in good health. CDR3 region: CSVEVGTNTEAFF.